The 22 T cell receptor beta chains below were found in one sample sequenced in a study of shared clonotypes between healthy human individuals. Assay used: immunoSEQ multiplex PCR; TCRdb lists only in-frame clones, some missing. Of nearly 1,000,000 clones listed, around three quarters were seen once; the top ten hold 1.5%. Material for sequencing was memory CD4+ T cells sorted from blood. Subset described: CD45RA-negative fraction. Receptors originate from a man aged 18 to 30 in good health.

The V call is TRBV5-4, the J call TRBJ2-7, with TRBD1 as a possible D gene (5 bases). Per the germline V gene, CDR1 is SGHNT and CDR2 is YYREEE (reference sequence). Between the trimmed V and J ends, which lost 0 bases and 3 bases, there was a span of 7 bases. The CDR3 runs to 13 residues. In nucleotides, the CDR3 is TGTGCCAGCAGCTTGGGACAGCTCTACGAGCAGTACTTC. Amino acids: CASSLGQLYEQYF.

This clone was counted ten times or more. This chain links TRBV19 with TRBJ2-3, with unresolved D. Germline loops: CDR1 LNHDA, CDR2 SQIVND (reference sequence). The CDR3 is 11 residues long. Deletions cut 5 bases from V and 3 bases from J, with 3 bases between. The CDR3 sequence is CASSLTDTQYF. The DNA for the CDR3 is TGTGCCAGTAGTCTGACAGATACGCAGTATTTT.

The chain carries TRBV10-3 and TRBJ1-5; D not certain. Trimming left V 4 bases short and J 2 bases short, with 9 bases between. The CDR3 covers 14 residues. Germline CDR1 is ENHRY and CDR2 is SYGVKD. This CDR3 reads CAISASTGNQPQHF. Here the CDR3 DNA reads TGTGCCATCAGTGCATCGACGGGCAATCAGCCCCAGCATTTT.

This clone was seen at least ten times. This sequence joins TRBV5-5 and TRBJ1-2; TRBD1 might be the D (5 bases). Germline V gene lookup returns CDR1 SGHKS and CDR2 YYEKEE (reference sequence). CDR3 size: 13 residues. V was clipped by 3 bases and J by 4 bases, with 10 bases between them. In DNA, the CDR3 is TGTGCCAGCAGCTGGGACGGAAGCTATGGCTACACCTTC. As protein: CASSWDGSYGYTF.

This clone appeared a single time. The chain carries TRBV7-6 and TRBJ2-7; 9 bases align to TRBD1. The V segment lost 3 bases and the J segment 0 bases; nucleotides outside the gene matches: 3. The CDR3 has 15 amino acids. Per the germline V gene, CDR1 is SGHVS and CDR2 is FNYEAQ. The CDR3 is CASSLTGGYSYEQYF. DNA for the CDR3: TGTGCCAGCAGCTTGACAGGGGGTTACTCCTACGAGCAGTACTTC.

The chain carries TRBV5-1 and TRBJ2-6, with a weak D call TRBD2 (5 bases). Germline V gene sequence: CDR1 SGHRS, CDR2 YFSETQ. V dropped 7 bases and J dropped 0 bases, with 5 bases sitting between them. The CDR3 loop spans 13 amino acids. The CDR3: CASRDSGANVLTF. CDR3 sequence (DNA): TGCGCCAGCCGGGACTCTGGGGCCAACGTCCTGACTTTC.

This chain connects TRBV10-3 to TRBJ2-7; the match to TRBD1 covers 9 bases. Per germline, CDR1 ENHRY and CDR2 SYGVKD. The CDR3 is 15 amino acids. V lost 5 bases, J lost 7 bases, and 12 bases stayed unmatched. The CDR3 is CAISPIRTGVEEQYF. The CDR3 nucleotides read TGTGCCATCAGTCCTATACGGACAGGGGTAGAAGAGCAGTACTTC.

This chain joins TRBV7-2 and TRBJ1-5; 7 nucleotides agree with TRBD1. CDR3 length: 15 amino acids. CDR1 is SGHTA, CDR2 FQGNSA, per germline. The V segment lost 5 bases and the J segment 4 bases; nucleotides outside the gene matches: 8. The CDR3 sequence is CASSVRQGLNQPQHF. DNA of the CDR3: TGTGCCAGCAGCGTAAGACAGGGTTTGAATCAGCCCCAGCATTTT.

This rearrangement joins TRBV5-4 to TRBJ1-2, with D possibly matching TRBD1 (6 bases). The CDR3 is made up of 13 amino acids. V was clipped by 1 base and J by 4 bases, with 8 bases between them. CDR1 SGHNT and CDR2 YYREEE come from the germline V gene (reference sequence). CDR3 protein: CASSLTGTYGYTF. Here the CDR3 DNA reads TGTGCCAGCAGCTTGACAGGGACCTATGGCTACACCTTC.

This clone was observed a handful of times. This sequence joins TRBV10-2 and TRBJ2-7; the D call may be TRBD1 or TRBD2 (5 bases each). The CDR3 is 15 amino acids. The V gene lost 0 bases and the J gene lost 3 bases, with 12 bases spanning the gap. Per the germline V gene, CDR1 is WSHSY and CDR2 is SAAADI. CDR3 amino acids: CASSESWDRIYEQYF. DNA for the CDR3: TGCGCCAGCAGTGAGTCGTGGGACCGAATCTACGAGCAGTACTTC.

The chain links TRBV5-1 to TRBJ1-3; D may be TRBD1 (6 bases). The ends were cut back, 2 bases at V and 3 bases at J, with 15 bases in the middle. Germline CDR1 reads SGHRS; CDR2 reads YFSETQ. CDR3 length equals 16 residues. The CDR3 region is CASSLSYRVDGNTIYF. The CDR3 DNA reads TGCGCCAGCAGCTTATCCTACAGGGTTGATGGAAACACCATATATTTT.

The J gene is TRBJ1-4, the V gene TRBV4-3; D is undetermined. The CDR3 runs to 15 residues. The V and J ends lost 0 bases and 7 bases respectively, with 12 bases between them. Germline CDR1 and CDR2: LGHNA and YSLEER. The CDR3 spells CASSQDTGPFEKLFF. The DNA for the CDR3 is TGCGCCAGCAGCCAAGATACCGGACCCTTTGAAAAACTGTTTTTT.

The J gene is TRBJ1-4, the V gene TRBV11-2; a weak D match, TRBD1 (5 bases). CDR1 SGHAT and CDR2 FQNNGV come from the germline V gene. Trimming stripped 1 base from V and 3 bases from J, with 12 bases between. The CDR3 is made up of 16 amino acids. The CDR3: CASSLASGGPNEKLFF. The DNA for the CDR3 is TGTGCCAGCAGCTTAGCGTCCGGGGGACCTAATGAAAAACTGTTTTTT.

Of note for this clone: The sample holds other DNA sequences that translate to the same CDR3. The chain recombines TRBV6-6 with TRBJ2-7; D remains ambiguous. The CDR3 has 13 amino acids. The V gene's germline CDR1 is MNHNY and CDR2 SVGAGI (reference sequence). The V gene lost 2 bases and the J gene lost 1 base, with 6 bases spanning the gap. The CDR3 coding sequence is TGTGCCAGCAGTTACGGCGAATCCTACGAGCAGTACTTC. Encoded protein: CASSYGESYEQYF.

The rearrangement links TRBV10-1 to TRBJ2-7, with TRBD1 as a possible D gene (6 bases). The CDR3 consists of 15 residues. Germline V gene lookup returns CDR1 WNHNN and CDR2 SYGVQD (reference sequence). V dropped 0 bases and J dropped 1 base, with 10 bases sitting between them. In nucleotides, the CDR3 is TGCGCCAGCAGTGAGTCTTTCGACAGGTCCTACGAGCAGTACTTC. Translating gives CASSESFDRSYEQYF.

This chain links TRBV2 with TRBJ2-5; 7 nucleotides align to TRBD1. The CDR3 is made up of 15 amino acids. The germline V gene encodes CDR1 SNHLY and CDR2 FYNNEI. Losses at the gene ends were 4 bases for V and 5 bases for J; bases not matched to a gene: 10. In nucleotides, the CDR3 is TGTGCCAGCAGTGGCAGCAGGGGGATCGGGGAGACCCAGTACTTC. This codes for CASSGSRGIGETQYF.

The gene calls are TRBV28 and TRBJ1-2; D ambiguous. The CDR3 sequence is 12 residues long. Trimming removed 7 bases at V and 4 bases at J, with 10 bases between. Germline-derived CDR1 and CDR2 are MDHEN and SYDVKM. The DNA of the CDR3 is TGTGCCAGCACCAGCGGCCCCTATGGCTACACCTTC. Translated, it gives CASTSGPYGYTF.

CDR3 DNA: TGTGCCAGCAGTTACTCGATTGGGGTTCAGCCCCAGCATTTT. Its translation is CASSYSIGVQPQHF. J is TRBJ1-5 and V is TRBV6-5, with no clear D. V was trimmed by 0 bases and J by 6 bases, leaving 9 bases between them. Germline CDR1 and CDR2: MNHEY and SVGAGI. The CDR3 is made up of 14 amino acids.

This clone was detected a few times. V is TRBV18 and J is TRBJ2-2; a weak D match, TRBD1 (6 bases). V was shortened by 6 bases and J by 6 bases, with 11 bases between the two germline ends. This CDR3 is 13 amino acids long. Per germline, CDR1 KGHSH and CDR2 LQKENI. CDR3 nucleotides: TGTGCCAGCTCGACAACAGGGTCCGGGGAGCTGTTTTTT. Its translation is CASSTTGSGELFF.

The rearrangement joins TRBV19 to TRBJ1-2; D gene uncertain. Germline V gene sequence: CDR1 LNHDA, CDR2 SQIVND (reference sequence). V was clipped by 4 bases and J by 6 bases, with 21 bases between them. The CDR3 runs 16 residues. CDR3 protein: CASSTSTGKVAHGYTF. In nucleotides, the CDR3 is TGTGCCAGTAGTACCTCTACTGGAAAGGTGGCTCATGGCTACACCTTC.

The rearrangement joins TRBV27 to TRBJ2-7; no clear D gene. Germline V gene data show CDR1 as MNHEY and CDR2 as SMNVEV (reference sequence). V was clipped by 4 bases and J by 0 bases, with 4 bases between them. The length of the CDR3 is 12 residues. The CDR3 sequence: CASSSVSYEQYF. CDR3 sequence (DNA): TGTGCCAGCAGTTCCGTCTCCTACGAGCAGTACTTC.

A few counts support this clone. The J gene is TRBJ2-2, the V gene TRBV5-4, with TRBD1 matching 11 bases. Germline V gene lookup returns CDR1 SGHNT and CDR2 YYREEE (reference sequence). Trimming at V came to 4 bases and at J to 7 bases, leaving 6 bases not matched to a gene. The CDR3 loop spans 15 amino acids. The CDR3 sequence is CASSQDRGRVGELFF. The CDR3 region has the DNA TGTGCCAGCAGCCAGGACAGGGGGCGCGTCGGGGAGCTGTTTTTT.